The entry that follows covers one TCR beta chain sequence. This sample was included in a study of cytomegalovirus exposure and HLA in healthy donors. PCR amplification relied on 60 Vbeta primers (plus 13 Jbeta primers). TCRdb's copy holds only in-frame clones and misses some; the assay was immunoSEQ multiplex PCR. Of roughly 34,000 clones listed, almost 70% are singletons. The origin of this receptor is a man younger than 40 in good health and CMV-seronegative. Sequencing was performed on PBMCs.

CDR3 sequence (DNA): TGTGCCAGCAGCGATCCTGGACAGGGGGCATGGCAGCCCCAGCATTTT. Protein: CASSDPGQGAWQPQHF. The genes are TRBV7-8 and TRBJ1-5, with TRBD1 identical over 11 bases. Germline V gene data show CDR1 as SGHVS and CDR2 as FQNEAQ. The CDR3 has 16 amino acids. The J segment lost 7 bases and the V segment lost 5 bases, leaving 10 bases of the junction unmatched. The whole variable domain, filled in from reference TRBV7-8 and TRBJ1-5, reads GAGVSQSPRYKVAKRGQDVALRCDPISGHVSLFWYQQALGQGPEFLTYFQNEAQLDKSGLPSDRFFAERPEGSVSTLKIQRTQQEDSAVYLCASSDPGQGAWQPQHFGDGTRLSIL.